The rows below give T cell receptor beta chains drawn from one sample of a study of blood T cell repertoires in COVID-19. Sequencing was performed with immunoSEQ multiplex PCR; in TCRdb, only in-frame clones are kept and a portion is missing. The data hold hundreds of thousands of clones, with under 90% observed a single time. The sample consisted of PBMCs or T cells enriched from blood (not recorded which). These receptors were obtained from a man between 35 and 55 years old who had recovered from COVID-19. Each CDR3 is given with its conserved first and last residue. The D gene is left open where the match is weak. The size entry is marked missing in some rows and otherwise reads once, few, many or a size class.

TRBD2	TRBV9	-	TRBJ2-7	CASSVSLQQGLAGGIHEQYF	TGTGCCAGCAGCGTTTCCCTCCAACAGGGACTAGCGGGGGGGATCCACGAGCAGTACTTC
-	TRBV7-8	-	TRBJ1-2	CASSLRESGCTF	TGTGCCAGCAGCCTCCGGGAATCCGGTTGCACCTTC
-	TRBV30	-	TRBJ1-1	CAWSVGGIEAFF	TGTGCCTGGAGTGTAGGCGGGATTGAAGCTTTCTTT
-	TRBV7-8	-	TRBJ1-2	CASSWETVYGYTF	TGTGCCAGCAGCTGGGAGACTGTCTATGGCTACACCTTC
-	TRBV6-2/TRBV6-3	-	TRBJ1-2	CASSYGQAYGYTF	TGTGCCAGCAGTTATGGGCAGGCCTATGGCTACACCTTC
-	TRBV30	-	TRBJ1-6	CAWSVLGQNSPLHF	TGTGCCTGGAGTGTCCTGGGGCAGAATTCACCCCTCCACTTT
TRBD1	TRBV5-1	-	TRBJ1-1	CASSFRQGSTEAFF	TGCGCCAGCAGCTTCCGACAGGGGAGCACTGAAGCTTTCTTT
TRBD1	TRBV28	-	TRBJ1-1	CASSRGQGQAFF	TGTGCCAGCAGCCGTGGACAGGGCCAAGCTTTCTTT
-	TRBV19	-	TRBJ2-3	CASKPPWRGTDTQYF	TGTGCCAGTAAGCCACCCTGGCGGGGCACAGATACGCAGTATTTT
TRBD1	TRBV30	-	TRBJ1-2	CAWRGQNYGYTF	TGTGCCTGGAGGGGACAGAACTATGGCTACACCTTC
-	TRBV10-3	-	TRBJ2-2	CAIKLSTGELFF	TGTGCCATCAAGCTTAGCACCGGGGAGCTGTTTTTT
-	TRBV5-1	-	TRBJ2-3	CASTFGGGDGTDTQYF	TGCGCCAGCACCTTTGGAGGCGGGGATGGCACAGATACGCAGTATTTT
-	TRBV10-3	-	TRBJ1-3	CAISEQGFSGNTIYF	TGTGCCATCAGTGAACAGGGATTCTCTGGAAACACCATATATTTT
TRBD1	TRBV6-5	-	TRBJ1-1	CASSPTGSNTEAFF	TGTGCCAGCAGCCCGACAGGGTCGAACACTGAAGCTTTCTTT
-	TRBV9	-	TRBJ1-4	CASSTGLGEKLFF	TGTGCCAGCAGTACAGGGCTGGGTGAAAAACTGTTTTTT
-	TRBV18	-	TRBJ1-1	CASSPRAGIGNTEAFF	TGTGCCAGCTCACCAAGAGCAGGGATTGGTAACACTGAAGCTTTCTTT
-	TRBV5-1	-	TRBJ2-3	CASGSSTDTQYF	TGCGCCAGCGGCTCTAGCACAGATACGCAGTATTTT
-	TRBV7-9	-	TRBJ2-5	CARIQSKKQETQYF	TGTGCCAGAATACAGAGTAAGAAGCAAGAGACCCAGTACTTC
-	TRBV7-6	-	TRBJ1-3	CASSLFRSGVPSGNTIYF	TGTGCCAGCAGCTTATTTCGTTCAGGGGTCCCCTCTGGAAACACCATATATTTT
TRBD1	TRBV7-3	-	TRBJ2-2	CASSIGQGGDGELFF	TGTGCCAGCAGCATAGGACAGGGAGGCGACGGGGAGCTGTTTTTT
-	TRBV13	-	TRBJ1-1	CASSTQQGGGTEAFF	TGTGCCAGCAGCACCCAACAGGGCGGCGGCACTGAAGCTTTCTTT
-	TRBV5-1	-	TRBJ2-7	CASSSTGVDPYEQYF	TGCGCCAGCAGCTCGACAGGTGTTGACCCCTACGAGCAGTACTTC
-	TRBV27	-	TRBJ2-7	CASSFSAVRSYEQYF	TGTGCCAGCAGTTTCTCGGCGGTTCGCTCCTACGAGCAGTACTTC
TRBD1	TRBV18	once	TRBJ1-4	CASSPIRDRGNEKLFF	TGTGCCAGCTCACCAATCCGGGACAGGGGTAATGAAAAACTGTTTTTT
-	TRBV19	-	TRBJ1-5	CASSIGVSNQPQHF	TGTGCCAGTAGTATCGGGGTTAGCAATCAGCCCCAGCATTTT
-	TRBV2	-	TRBJ1-5	CATKPWGGNQPQHF	TGTGCCACCAAACCATGGGGGGGCAATCAGCCCCAGCATTTT
-	TRBV12-3/TRBV12-4	-	TRBJ2-2	CASLSGNTGELFF	TGTGCCAGTCTTAGCGGAAACACCGGGGAGCTGTTTTTT
TRBD2	TRBV12-5	-	TRBJ2-1	CASGLGRGDANEQFF	TGTGCTAGTGGTTTGGGGCGGGGGGACGCCAATGAGCAGTTCTTC
TRBD2	TRBV7-9	-	TRBJ2-7	CASIQAGGIVDEQYF	TGTGCCAGCATCCAAGCGGGAGGAATCGTCGACGAGCAGTACTTC
TRBD2	TRBV5-8	-	TRBJ2-5	CASRSGTSATETQYF	TGTGCCAGCAGGTCCGGGACTAGCGCCACAGAGACCCAGTACTTC
-	TRBV3-1/TRBV3-2	few	TRBJ1-4	CASSQEDRLGKLFF	TGTGCCAGCAGCCAAGAAGACAGACTCGGAAAACTGTTTTTT
-	TRBV9	-	TRBJ2-5	CASSVGVGGGSQETQYF	TGTGCCAGCAGCGTAGGTGTTGGCGGGGGCTCCCAAGAGACCCAGTACTTC
-	TRBV12-5	-	TRBJ2-3	CASGLTSSTDTQYF	TGTGCTAGTGGTTTGACTAGTAGCACAGATACGCAGTATTTT
-	TRBV5-1	-	TRBJ2-7	CASKNRPYEQYF	TGCGCCAGCAAAAACAGGCCCTACGAGCAGTACTTC
-	TRBV5-1	-	TRBJ2-1	CASSLGTSNEQFF	TGCGCCAGCAGCTTGGGGACTTCGAATGAGCAGTTCTTC
TRBD2	TRBV6-2/TRBV6-3	-	TRBJ2-5	CASSTRRGVQETQYF	TGTGCCAGCAGTACCCGACGGGGGGTCCAAGAGACCCAGTACTTC
-	TRBV19	-	TRBJ1-2	CASSIEQSYGYTF	TGTGCCAGTAGTATTGAACAGAGCTATGGCTACACCTTC
-	TRBV5-4	once	TRBJ2-3	CASSSGSSRSTDTQYF	TGTGCCAGCAGCTCTGGGAGTTCCCGAAGCACAGATACGCAGTATTTT
-	TRBV5-1	-	TRBJ2-3	CASSKGPGGASTDTQYF	TGCGCCAGCAGCAAGGGGCCCGGCGGGGCTAGCACAGATACGCAGTATTTT
-	TRBV30	-	TRBJ1-1	CARVEGAEAFF	TGTGCCCGGGTAGAGGGGGCTGAAGCTTTCTTT
-	TRBV18	-	TRBJ2-7	CASSRTAGGSYEQYF	TGTGCCAGCTCACGGACTGCTGGAGGCTCCTACGAGCAGTACTTC
-	TRBV21-1	-	TRBJ1-5	CASSNKGQGYQPQHF	TGTGCCAGCAGCAATAAGGGACAGGGTTATCAGCCCCAGCATTTT
TRBD1	TRBV5-1	-	TRBJ1-2	CASSLDGQGSNYGYTF	TGCGCCAGCAGCTTGGACGGACAGGGGTCCAACTATGGCTACACCTTC
TRBD2	TRBV6-2/TRBV6-3	-	TRBJ2-3	CASSTGAGITDTQYF	TGTGCCAGCAGTACCGGAGCGGGGATCACAGATACGCAGTATTTT
-	TRBV29-1	-	TRBJ2-7	CSTRDWGYEQYF	TGCAGCACTAGGGACTGGGGCTACGAGCAGTACTTC
TRBD2	TRBV7-3	-	TRBJ2-2	CASSIGTITGELFF	TGTGCCAGCAGCATCGGGACTATCACCGGGGAGCTGTTTTTT
TRBD1	TRBV20-1	-	TRBJ2-5	CSASSLRDSFQETQYF	TGCAGTGCTAGTTCCCTCCGGGACAGCTTTCAAGAGACCCAGTACTTC
-	TRBV6-4	-	TRBJ2-1	CASSDEYQGGYEQFF	TGTGCCAGCAGTGACGAATATCAGGGAGGTTATGAGCAGTTCTTC
TRBD1	TRBV3-1/TRBV3-2	once	TRBJ2-1	CASSPTGGPNEQFF	TGTGCCAGCAGCCCGACAGGGGGACCGAATGAGCAGTTCTTC
TRBD1	TRBV23-1	-	TRBJ2-3	CASSQSPDRGTDTQYF	TGCGCCAGCAGTCAATCTCCGGACAGGGGGACAGATACGCAGTATTTT
-	TRBV30	-	TRBJ2-2	CAWKGGANTGELFF	TGTGCCTGGAAAGGGGGAGCGAACACCGGGGAGCTGTTTTTT
TRBD1	TRBV18	-	TRBJ1-2	CASSPLRDSYGYTF	TGTGCCAGCTCACCACTCCGGGACAGCTATGGCTACACCTTC
-	TRBV29-1	-	TRBJ1-1	CSAEGVLGWTEAFF	TGCAGCGCCGAAGGGGTATTAGGGTGGACTGAAGCTTTCTTT
-	TRBV19	-	TRBJ1-2	CASSDSAGYTF	TGTGCCAGTAGCGACTCGGCTGGCTACACCTTC
-	TRBV3-1/TRBV3-2	-	TRBJ2-1	CASSLLNEQFF	TGTGCCAGCAGCCTACTCAATGAGCAGTTCTTC
TRBD1	TRBV19	-	TRBJ2-3	CASSIFGTGGADTQYF	TGTGCCAGTAGTATCTTTGGGACAGGGGGCGCAGATACGCAGTATTTT
-	TRBV14	-	TRBJ1-1	CASSPRGQPEAFF	TGTGCCAGCAGCCCAAGGGGCCAGCCTGAAGCTTTCTTT
-	TRBV5-1	-	TRBJ2-1	CASSGRESGNEQFF	TGCGCCAGCAGCGGTCGGGAGAGCGGCAATGAGCAGTTCTTC